This TCR beta chain derives from a study of cytomegalovirus exposure and HLA in healthy donors. Amplification used 60 Vbeta primers and 13 Jbeta primers. Method: immunoSEQ multiplex PCR; TCRdb's copy keeps in-frame clones and lacks some. The repertoire consists of under 200,000 clones, with 79% occurring once and the leading ten covering under 3%. Per the germline V gene, CDR1 is SGHTA and CDR2 is FQGNSA. The CDR3 is made up of 16 amino acids. The J segment lost 2 bases and the V segment lost 5 bases, leaving 7 bases of the junction unmatched. V gene TRBV7-2 combines with J gene TRBJ2-7, with 12 bases that match TRBD2. Sequences were obtained from PBMCs. This receptor was identified in a woman aged 45-59 years in good health and CMV-seronegative. The CDR3 protein is CASSLTTSGSTYEQYF. The CDR3 DNA is TGTGCCAGCAGCCTCACGACTAGCGGGAGTACCTACGAGCAGTACTTC.